This T cell receptor (beta chain) was sequenced during a study of T cells after yellow fever vaccination. Study background: The fractions with low cell numbers were processed using SMART-Seq v4 Ultra Low Input. Broader study findings: The booster saw the reappearance of most primary-vaccination clones (around 95% CD4, 70% to 90% CD8).

This clonotype was observed a few times. No antigen is known for it. J gave up 6 bases and V 2 bases, and 2 bases lay outside the gene matches. Germline CDR1 LNHNV, CDR2 YYDKDF (reference sequence). This CDR3 contains 14 residues. TCRdb passed the 5' RACE reads through MiXCR, listing each CDR3 protein once. The sample carries 610,000 or so distinct CDR3 sequences, 10% to 15% recorded once. This chain connects TRBV15 to TRBJ1-1, with 11 nucleotides matching TRBD1. The receptor comes from a man in his thirties or forties who received the YFV17D yellow fever vaccine. This material consisted of PBMCs, taken on the day of the yellow fever booster vaccination. The CDR3 sequence is CATSRMDRGPEAFF. The CDR3 nucleotides are TGTGCCACCAGCAGAATGGACAGGGGGCCTGAAGCTTTCTTT.